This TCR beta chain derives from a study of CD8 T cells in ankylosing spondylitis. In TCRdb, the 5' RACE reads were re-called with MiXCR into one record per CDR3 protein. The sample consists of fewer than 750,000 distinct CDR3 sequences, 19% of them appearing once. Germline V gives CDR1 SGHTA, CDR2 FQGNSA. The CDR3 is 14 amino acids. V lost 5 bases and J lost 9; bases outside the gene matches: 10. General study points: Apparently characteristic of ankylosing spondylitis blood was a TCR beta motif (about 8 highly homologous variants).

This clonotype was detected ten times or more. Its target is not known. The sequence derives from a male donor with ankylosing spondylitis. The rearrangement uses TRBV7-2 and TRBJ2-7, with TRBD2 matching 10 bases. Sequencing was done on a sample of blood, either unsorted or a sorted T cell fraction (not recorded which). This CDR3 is CASSPLAGLFGQYF. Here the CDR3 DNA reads TGTGCCAGCAGCCCACTAGCGGGGCTCTTTGGGCAGTACTTC.